These 7 T cell receptor beta chains came from one sample sequenced in a study of T cells in Graves' hyperthyroidism and ophthalmopathy. TCR beta CDR3 regions were amplified from RNA transcripts. A first-round RT-PCR of the TCR CDR3 used the HTBI primer set. MiXCR, applied by TCRdb to the multiplex PCR reads, yields one record per CDR3 protein. The profile covers 300,000 or so distinct CDR3 sequences, with roughly 23% appearing a single time and about 50% taken by the ten largest. The sequencing sample was made of blood. Every receptor here comes from a woman between 45 and 60 years old with Graves' hyperthyroidism.

CDR3 nucleotides: TGTGCCAGCAGCTTGGCCGCGGGAGATCTGGGCTACGAGCAGTACTTC. This encodes CASSLAAGDLGYEQYF. The chain links TRBV5-8 to TRBJ2-7; 7 bases map to TRBD2. Looked up from germline, CDR1 is SGHTS and CDR2 is YDEGEE. With V trimmed by 0 bases and J by 3 bases, 9 bases remained unmatched. CDR3 size: 16 residues.

This clonotype was seen at least ten times. The chain is built from TRBV20-1 and TRBJ1-1, with TRBD1 identical over 8 bases. Germline V CDR1 and CDR2: DFQATT, SNEGSKA (reference sequence). This CDR3 spans 15 amino acids. J was trimmed by 0 bases and V by 2 bases; bases with no gene match: 5. Here the CDR3 reads CSARQGAVLNTEAFF. The CDR3 DNA sequence: TGCAGTGCTAGACAGGGGGCGGTTTTGAACACTGAAGCTTTCTTT.

This clonotype was detected many times. The chain links TRBV2 to TRBJ1-2; D is unresolved. The CDR3 totals 13 residues. Germline V CDR1 and CDR2: SNHLY, FYNNEI. V was clipped by 6 bases and J by 7 bases, with 15 bases between them. The CDR3 is CASSARTYGGYTF. In nucleotides, the CDR3 is TGTGCCAGCAGCGCACGGACGTACGGTGGCTACACCTTC.

This clonotype was counted many times. V is TRBV27 and J is TRBJ1-2, with TRBD1 matching over 8 bases. The V gene end was trimmed by 5 bases and the J gene end by 8 bases; junction bases not matched to a gene: 10. CDR1 and CDR2 (germline): MNHEY, SMNVEV (reference sequence). The CDR3 runs 14 residues. The CDR3 DNA reads TGTGCCAGCAGTCTCCGGGACAGGCTGAGCGGCTACACCTTC. Protein: CASSLRDRLSGYTF.

This clonotype was found a few times. The gene calls are TRBV20-1 and TRBJ2-5; TRBD1 might be the D (5 bases). Germline V gene data show CDR1 as DFQATT and CDR2 as SNEGSKA (reference sequence). Trimming took off 7 bases at V and 4 bases at J, with 19 bases between the two ends. CDR3 length equals 14 residues. CDR3 loop: CSGPRQGQRETQYF. The DNA of the CDR3 is TGCAGTGGGCCGCGGCAGGGCCAGCGAGAGACCCAGTACTTC.

This clonotype was recorded at least ten times. The CDR3 DNA reads as TGCAGCGTGAGGACTAGCGGTTACAATGAGCAGTTCTTC. Protein sequence: CSVRTSGYNEQFF. The rearrangement links TRBV29-1 to TRBJ2-1; 10 nucleotides agree with TRBD2. The CDR3 is 13 residues long. V lost 6 bases and J lost 4; bases outside the gene matches: 3. Germline V gives CDR1 SQVTM, CDR2 ANQGSEA.

This clonotype was recorded many times. The chain has TRBV28 and TRBJ2-1; a weak D match, TRBD1 (6 bases). The germline gives CDR1 MDHEN, CDR2 SYDVKM. CDR3 size: 18 residues. V shed 1 base and J shed 5 bases, with 21 bases lying between them. CDR3 amino acids: CASSLFRQVLSGDNEQFF. CDR3 sequence (DNA): TGTGCCAGCAGTTTATTTCGGCAGGTCCTCTCAGGGGACAATGAGCAGTTCTTC.